This T cell receptor (beta chain) was documented in a study of blood T cells in healthy people across ages. PCR was performed a second time for about 7 to 12 cycles using a sample-barcoded 5' primer and a J-beta primer mix. In TCRdb, the 5' RACE reads were re-called with MiXCR into one record per CDR3 protein. The table shows over 1.5 million distinct CDR3 sequences, with roughly 50% occurring only once. The CDR3 totals 14 residues. Trimming removed 6 bases from V and 3 bases from J, with 14 bases in between. CDR1 and CDR2 (germline): MNHNS, SASEGT. The chain combines TRBV6-1 with TRBJ1-2; a weak D match, TRBD1 (6 bases). Sequencing used blood. The clonotype comes from a woman in her 40s in good health. The CDR3 here is CASSGAPGDYGYTF. As DNA, the CDR3 is TGTGCCAGCAGCGGAGCCCCAGGGGACTATGGCTACACCTTC.